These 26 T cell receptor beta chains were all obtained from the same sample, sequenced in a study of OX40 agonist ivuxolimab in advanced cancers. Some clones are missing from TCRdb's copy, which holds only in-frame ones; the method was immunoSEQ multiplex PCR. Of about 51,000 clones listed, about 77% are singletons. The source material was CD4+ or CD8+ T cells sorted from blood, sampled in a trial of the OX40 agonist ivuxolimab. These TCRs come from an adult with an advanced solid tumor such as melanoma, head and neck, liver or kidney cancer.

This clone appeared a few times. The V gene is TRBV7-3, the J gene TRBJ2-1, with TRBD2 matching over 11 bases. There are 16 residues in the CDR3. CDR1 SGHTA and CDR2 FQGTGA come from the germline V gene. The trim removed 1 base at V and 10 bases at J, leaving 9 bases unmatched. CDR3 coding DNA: TGTGCCAGCAGCTTAATAACCCTAGCGGGAGGAGGGGAGCAGTTCTTC. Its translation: CASSLITLAGGGEQFF.

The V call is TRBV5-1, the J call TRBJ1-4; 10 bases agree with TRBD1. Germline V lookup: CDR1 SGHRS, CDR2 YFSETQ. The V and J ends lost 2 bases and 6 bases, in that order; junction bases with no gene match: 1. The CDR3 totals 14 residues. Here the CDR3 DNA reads TGCGCCAGCAGCTTCGGGACAGGGGATGAAAAACTGTTTTTT. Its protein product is CASSFGTGDEKLFF.

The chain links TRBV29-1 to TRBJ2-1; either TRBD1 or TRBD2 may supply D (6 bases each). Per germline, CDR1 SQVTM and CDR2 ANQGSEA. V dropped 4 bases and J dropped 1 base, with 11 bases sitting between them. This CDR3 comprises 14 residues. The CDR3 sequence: CSVGEGGSYNEQFF. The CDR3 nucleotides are TGCAGCGTTGGGGAAGGGGGGTCCTACAATGAGCAGTTCTTC.

The CDR3 reads CASSLGTANTGELFF. The CDR3 nucleotides are TGTGCCAGCAGCTTAGGGACAGCGAACACCGGGGAGCTGTTTTTT. The chain joins TRBV7-2 to TRBJ2-2, with D maybe TRBD1 (6 bases). CDR3 length: 15 residues. Germline lookup yields CDR1 SGHTA and CDR2 FQGNSA. With 1 base removed from V and 0 bases from J, the gap between germline ends came to 6 bases.

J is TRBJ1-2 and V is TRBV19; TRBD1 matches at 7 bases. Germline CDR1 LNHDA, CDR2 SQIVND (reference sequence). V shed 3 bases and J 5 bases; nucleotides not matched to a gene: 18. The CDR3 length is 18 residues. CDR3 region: CASSITTRRQGRRYGYTF. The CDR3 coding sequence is TGTGCCAGTAGTATCACTACACGCCGACAGGGACGTCGTTATGGCTACACCTTC.

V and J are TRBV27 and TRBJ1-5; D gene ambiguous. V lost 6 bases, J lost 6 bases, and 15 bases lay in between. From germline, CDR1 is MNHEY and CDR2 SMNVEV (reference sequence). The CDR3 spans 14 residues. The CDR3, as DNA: TGTGCCAGCAGGGGTCCGGGGTTCGGTCAGCCCCAGCATTTT. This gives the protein CASRGPGFGQPQHF.

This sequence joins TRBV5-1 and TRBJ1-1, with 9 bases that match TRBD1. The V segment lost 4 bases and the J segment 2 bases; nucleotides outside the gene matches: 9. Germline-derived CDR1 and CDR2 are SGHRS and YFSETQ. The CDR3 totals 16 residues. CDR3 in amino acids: CASSRGQGSGNTEAFF. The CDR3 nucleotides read TGCGCCAGCAGCCGCGGACAGGGGTCGGGAAACACTGAAGCTTTCTTT.

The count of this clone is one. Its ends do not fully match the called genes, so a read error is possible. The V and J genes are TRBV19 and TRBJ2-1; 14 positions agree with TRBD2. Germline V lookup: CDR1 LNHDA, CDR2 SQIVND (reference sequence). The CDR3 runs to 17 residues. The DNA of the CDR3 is TGTGCCAGTAGTACGCGGACTAGCGGGAGGTCCCACAATAAGCAGTTCTTC. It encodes CASSTRTSGRSHNKQFF.

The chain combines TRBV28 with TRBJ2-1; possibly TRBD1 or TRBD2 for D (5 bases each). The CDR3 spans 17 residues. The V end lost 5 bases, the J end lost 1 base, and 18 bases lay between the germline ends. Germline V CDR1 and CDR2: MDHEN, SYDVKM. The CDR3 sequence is CASSPLTGPGSYNEQFF. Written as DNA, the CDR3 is TGTGCCAGCAGTCCCTTAACGGGGCCGGGGTCCTACAATGAGCAGTTCTTC.

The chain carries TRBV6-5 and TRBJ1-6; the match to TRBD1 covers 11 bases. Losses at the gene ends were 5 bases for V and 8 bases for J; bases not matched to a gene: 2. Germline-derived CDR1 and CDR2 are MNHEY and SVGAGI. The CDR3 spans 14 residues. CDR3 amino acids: CASSEDRGHSPLHF. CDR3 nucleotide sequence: TGTGCCAGCAGTGAGGACAGGGGGCATTCACCCCTCCACTTT.

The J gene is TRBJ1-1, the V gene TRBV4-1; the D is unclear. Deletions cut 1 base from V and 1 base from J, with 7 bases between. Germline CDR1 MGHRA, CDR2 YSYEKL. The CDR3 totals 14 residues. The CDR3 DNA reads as TGCGCCAGCAGCCAAGTGGGGAGGAACACTGAAGCTTTCTTT. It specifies CASSQVGRNTEAFF.

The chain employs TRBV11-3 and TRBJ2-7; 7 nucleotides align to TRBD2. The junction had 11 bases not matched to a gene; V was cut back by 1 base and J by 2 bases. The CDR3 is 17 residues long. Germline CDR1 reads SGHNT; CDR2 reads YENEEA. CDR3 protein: CASSLGRGEGEPYEQYF. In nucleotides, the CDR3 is TGTGCCAGCAGCTTAGGCCGAGGGGAGGGAGAACCCTACGAGCAGTACTTC. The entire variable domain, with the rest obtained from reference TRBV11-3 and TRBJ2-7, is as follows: EAGVVQSPRYKIIEKKQPVAFWCNPISGHNTLYWYLQNLGQGPELLIRYENEEAVDDSQLPKDRFSAERLKGVDSTLKIQPAELGDSAVYLCASSLGRGEGEPYEQYFGPGTRLTVT.

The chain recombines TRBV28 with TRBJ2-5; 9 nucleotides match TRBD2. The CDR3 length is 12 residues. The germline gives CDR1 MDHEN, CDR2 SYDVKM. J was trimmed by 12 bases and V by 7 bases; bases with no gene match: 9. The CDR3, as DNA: TGTGCCAGCAAGCGACTAGCGGATCCCGAGTACTTC. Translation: CASKRLADPEYF.

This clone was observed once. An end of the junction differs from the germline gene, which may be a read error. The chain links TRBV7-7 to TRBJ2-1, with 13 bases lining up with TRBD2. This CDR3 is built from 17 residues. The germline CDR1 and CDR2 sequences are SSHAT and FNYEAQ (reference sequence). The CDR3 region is CASSSGLAGSGFDEQFF. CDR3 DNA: TGTGCTAGCAGCTCGGGACTAGCGGGATCTGGGTTCGATGAGCAGTTCTTC.

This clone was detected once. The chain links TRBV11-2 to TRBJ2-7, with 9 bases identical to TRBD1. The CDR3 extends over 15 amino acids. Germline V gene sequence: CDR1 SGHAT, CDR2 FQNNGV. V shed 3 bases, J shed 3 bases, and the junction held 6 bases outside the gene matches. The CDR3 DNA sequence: TGTGCCAGCAGCTTGTATCGGACAGGGGACTACGAGCAGTACTTC. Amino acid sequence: CASSLYRTGDYEQYF.

Written as DNA, the CDR3 is TGTGCCAGCTCCCCAAAGGGGAATGAGCAGTTCTTC. Translated, it gives CASSPKGNEQFF. This chain uses TRBV18 with TRBJ2-1; D is possibly TRBD1 (5 bases). V was cut by 6 bases and J by 7 bases, with 10 bases left in between. The CDR3 consists of 12 residues. CDR1 KGHSH and CDR2 LQKENI come from the germline V gene. Looking up the rest from reference TRBV18 and TRBJ2-1 gives the full variable domain: NAGVMQNPRHLVRRRGQEARLRCSPMKGHSHVYWYRQLPEEGLKFMVYLQKENIIDESGMPKERFSAEFPKEGPSILRIQQVVRGDSAAYFCASSPKGNEQFFGPGTRLTVL.

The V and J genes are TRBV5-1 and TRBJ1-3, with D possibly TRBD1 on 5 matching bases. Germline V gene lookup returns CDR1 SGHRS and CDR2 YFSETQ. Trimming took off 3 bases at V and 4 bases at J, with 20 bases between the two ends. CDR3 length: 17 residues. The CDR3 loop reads CASSSQGGGGRGNTIYF. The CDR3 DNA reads TGCGCCAGCAGCTCCCAAGGAGGCGGGGGACGGGGAAACACCATATATTTT.

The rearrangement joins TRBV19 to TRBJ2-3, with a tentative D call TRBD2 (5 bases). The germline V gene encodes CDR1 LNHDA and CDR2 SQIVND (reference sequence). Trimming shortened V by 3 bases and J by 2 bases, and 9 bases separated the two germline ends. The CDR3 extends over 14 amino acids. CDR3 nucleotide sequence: TGTGCCAGTAGTATTACTAGGGTCACAGATACGCAGTATTTT. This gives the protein CASSITRVTDTQYF.

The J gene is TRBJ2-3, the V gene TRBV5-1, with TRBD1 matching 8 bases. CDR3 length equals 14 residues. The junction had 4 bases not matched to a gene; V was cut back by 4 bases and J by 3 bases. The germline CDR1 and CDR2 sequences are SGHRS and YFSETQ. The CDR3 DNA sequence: TGCGCCAGCAGCCCCGGACAGGGTACAGATACGCAGTATTTT. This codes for CASSPGQGTDTQYF.

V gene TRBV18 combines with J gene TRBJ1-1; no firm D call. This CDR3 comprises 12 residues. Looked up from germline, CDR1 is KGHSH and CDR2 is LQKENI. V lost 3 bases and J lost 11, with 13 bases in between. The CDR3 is CASSPDGDKAFF. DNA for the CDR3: TGTGCCAGCTCACCGGACGGGGATAAGGCTTTCTTT.

CDR3 DNA sequence: TGTGCCAGCAGCTTGGTATTGCCCTTGGCGGGAGGGCGGTACGAGCAGTACTTC. Its protein product is CASSLVLPLAGGRYEQYF. The chain is built from TRBV5-6 and TRBJ2-7; 9 nucleotides match TRBD2. Unmatched junction bases numbered 14, after V lost 0 bases and J lost 4 bases. The CDR3 runs to 18 residues. From germline, CDR1 is SGHDT and CDR2 YYEEEE.

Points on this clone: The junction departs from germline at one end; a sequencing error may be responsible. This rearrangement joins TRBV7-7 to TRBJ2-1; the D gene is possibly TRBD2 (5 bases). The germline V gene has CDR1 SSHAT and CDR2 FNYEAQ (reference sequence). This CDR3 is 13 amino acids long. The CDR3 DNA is TGTGCTAGCAGCTTAGGAAGCAGCGGTGAGCAGTTCTTC. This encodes CASSLGSSGEQFF.

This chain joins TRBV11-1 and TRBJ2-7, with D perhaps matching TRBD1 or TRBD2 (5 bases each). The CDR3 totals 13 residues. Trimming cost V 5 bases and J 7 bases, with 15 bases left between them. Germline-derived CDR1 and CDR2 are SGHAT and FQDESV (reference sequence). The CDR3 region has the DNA TGTGCCAGCAGCACGATTGGGGGTGGAGAGCAGTACTTC. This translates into CASSTIGGGEQYF.

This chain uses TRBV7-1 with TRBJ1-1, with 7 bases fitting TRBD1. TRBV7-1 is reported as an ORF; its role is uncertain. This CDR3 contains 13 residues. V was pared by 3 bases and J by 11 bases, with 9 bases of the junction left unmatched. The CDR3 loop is CASSSLNRGHAFF. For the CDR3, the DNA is TGTGCCAGCAGCTCGCTAAACAGGGGACATGCTTTCTTT.

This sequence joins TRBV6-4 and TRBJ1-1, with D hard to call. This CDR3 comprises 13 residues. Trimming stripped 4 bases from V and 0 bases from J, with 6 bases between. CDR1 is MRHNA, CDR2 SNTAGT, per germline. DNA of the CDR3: TGTGCCAGCAGTGTAGTGCTGAACACTGAAGCTTTCTTT. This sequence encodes CASSVVLNTEAFF.

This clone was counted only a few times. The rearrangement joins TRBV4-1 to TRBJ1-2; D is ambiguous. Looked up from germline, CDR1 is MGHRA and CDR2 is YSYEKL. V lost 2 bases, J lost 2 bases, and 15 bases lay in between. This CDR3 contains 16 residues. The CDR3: CASSQSQFLRNYGYTF. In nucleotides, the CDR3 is TGCGCCAGCAGCCAAAGCCAGTTTTTACGGAACTATGGCTACACCTTC.